This entry lists 28 T cell receptor beta chains sequenced from one sample in a study of blood T cell repertoires in COVID-19. Sequencing was performed with immunoSEQ multiplex PCR; in TCRdb, only in-frame clones are kept and a portion is missing. Among over 250,000 clones, approximately 91% were seen once, and the ten largest hold 0.8%. Sequencing input: peripheral blood. The source is a woman aged 25 to 39 with acute or convalescent COVID-19.

This CDR3 reads CASSLDRGRTDTQYF. The CDR3 coding sequence is TGTGCCAGCAGTCTGGACAGGGGACGCACAGATACGCAGTATTTT. The chain has TRBV6-5 and TRBJ2-3; 9 bases align to TRBD1. After removal of 5 bases from V and 1 base from J, the junction contained 4 bases not matched to a gene. In germline, CDR1 is MNHEY, CDR2 SVGAGI. The length of the CDR3 is 15 residues.

The chain carries TRBV19 and TRBJ2-7, with TRBD2 matching over 7 bases. Germline CDR1 is LNHDA and CDR2 is SQIVND (reference sequence). This CDR3 spans 16 amino acids. V shed 3 bases, J shed 4 bases, and the junction held 12 bases outside the gene matches. For the CDR3, the DNA is TGTGCCAGTAGTATTTTGGGGTCGCGGGAGTGGTACGAGCAGTACTTC. As protein: CASSILGSREWYEQYF.

This clone was seen once. This rearrangement joins TRBV29-1 to TRBJ2-7, with 9 positions matching TRBD2. Germline CDR1 and CDR2: SQVTM and ANQGSEA. This CDR3 has 13 amino acids. The ends lost 7 bases at V and 6 bases at J; junction bases unmatched: 10. The chain's CDR3 is CSGRASGISEQYF. CDR3 nucleotides: TGCAGCGGTAGGGCTAGCGGGATTAGCGAGCAGTACTTC.

With regard to this clone: Other DNA sequences within the sample encode an identical CDR3. The chain joins TRBV5-6 to TRBJ1-2; D is uncertain. V was pared by 0 bases and J by 2 bases, with 11 bases between. Germline V gene lookup returns CDR1 SGHDT and CDR2 YYEEEE. CDR3 length equals 15 residues. The DNA of the CDR3 is TGTGCCAGCAGCTTGGCGACGGGAGTAAACTATGGCTACACCTTC. Its translation: CASSLATGVNYGYTF.

This sequence joins TRBV30 and TRBJ1-2, with D maybe TRBD1 (6 bases). V lost 0 bases, J lost 3 bases, and 11 bases lay in between. Germline values: CDR1 GTSNPN, CDR2 SVGIG (reference sequence). This CDR3 is built from 14 residues. In nucleotides, the CDR3 is TGTGCCTGGAGTGTGGGGGGGGCGCACTATGGCTACACCTTC. Translation gives CAWSVGGAHYGYTF.

This sequence joins TRBV6-6 and TRBJ1-1, with 7 bases aligning to TRBD1. Germline CDR1 MNHNY, CDR2 SVGAGI (reference sequence). V shed 6 bases and J 7 bases; nucleotides not matched to a gene: 5. The CDR3 is made up of 12 amino acids. In nucleotides, the CDR3 is TGTGCCAGCAGGGACAACAGGGGTGAAGCTTTCTTT. Translation: CASRDNRGEAFF.

V is TRBV30 and J is TRBJ2-2; 8 bases align to TRBD1. J was trimmed by 1 base and V by 3 bases; bases with no gene match: 1. This CDR3 has 14 residues. Germline V gene sequence: CDR1 GTSNPN, CDR2 SVGIG (reference sequence). In DNA, the CDR3 is TGTGCCTGGAGGGGGACAGGGAACACCGGGGAGCTGTTTTTT. Its translation is CAWRGTGNTGELFF.

The V gene is TRBV3-1 (or the pseudogene TRBV3-2), the J gene TRBJ2-1; a possible D gene is TRBD2 (6 bases). The CDR3 consists of 16 residues. From germline, CDR1 is LGHDT and CDR2 YNNKEL (reference sequence). The V end lost 1 base, the J end lost 7 bases, and 17 bases lay between the germline ends. The CDR3 reads CASSQGSGVLLNEQFF. The CDR3 DNA reads as TGTGCCAGCAGCCAAGGGTCGGGGGTTCTTCTTAATGAGCAGTTCTTC.

J is TRBJ2-5 and V is TRBV12-5; D gene unclear. V lost 4 bases to trimming and J lost 5 bases, with 11 bases between them. The CDR3 contains 13 residues. Germline V lookup: CDR1 LGHNT, CDR2 FRNRAP. The CDR3 region is CASGSWWRETQYF. The CDR3 DNA follows: TGTGCTAGTGGTTCGTGGTGGCGGGAGACCCAGTACTTC.

The rearrangement uses TRBV11-3 and TRBJ1-6; 8 bases are shared with TRBD1. The CDR3 has 15 residues. Germline lookup yields CDR1 SGHNT and CDR2 YENEEA. The J segment lost 6 bases and the V segment lost 5 bases, leaving 6 bases of the junction unmatched. CDR3 sequence (DNA): TGTGCCAGCAGCCAAACAGGGGGGGTTAATTCACCCCTCCACTTT. Amino acids: CASSQTGGVNSPLHF.

The CDR3 region has the DNA TGTGCCAGCAGCTTAATTGTGGGGACAGGGGGAAACGAGCAGTACTTC. As protein: CASSLIVGTGGNEQYF. This sequence joins TRBV5-6 and TRBJ2-7; TRBD1 aligns across 11 bases. CDR3 length equals 16 residues. CDR1 and CDR2 from the germline V gene are SGHDT and YYEEEE. V shed 2 bases and J 5 bases; nucleotides not matched to a gene: 9.

V and J are TRBV30 and TRBJ1-4; D is undetermined. This CDR3 spans 12 amino acids. The V end lost 4 bases, the J end lost 10 bases, and 13 bases lay between the germline ends. Looked up from germline, CDR1 is GTSNPN and CDR2 is SVGIG (reference sequence). The CDR3 region is CAWNTDRGKLFF. CDR3 nucleotide sequence: TGTGCCTGGAATACGGACCGGGGAAAACTGTTTTTT.

The chain recombines TRBV19 with TRBJ1-6; D is perhaps TRBD1 (5 bases). CDR1 and CDR2 (germline): LNHDA, SQIVND (reference sequence). CDR3 length: 16 residues. With 5 bases removed from V and 8 bases from J, the gap between germline ends came to 19 bases. CDR3 sequence (DNA): TGTGCCAGTAGTCTAGTTGGGGCTGGCCCCGATTCACCCCTCCACTTT. Translating gives CASSLVGAGPDSPLHF.

V gene TRBV7-9 combines with J gene TRBJ2-1; 14 nucleotides agree with TRBD2. CDR3 length: 17 amino acids. Germline V gives CDR1 SEHNR, CDR2 FQNEAQ (reference sequence). The ends lost 5 bases at V and 5 bases at J; junction bases unmatched: 8. The CDR3 nucleotides read TGTGCCAGCAGCCCCGGGACTAGCGGGAGATTGAACAATGAGCAGTTCTTC. This encodes CASSPGTSGRLNNEQFF. Filled out from reference TRBV7-9 and TRBJ2-1, the complete variable domain reads DTGVSQNPRHKITKRGQNVTFRCDPISEHNRLYWYRQTLGQGPEFLTYFQNEAQLEKSRLLSDRFSAERPKGSFSTLEIQRTEQGDSAMYLCASSPGTSGRLNNEQFFGPGTRLTVL.

In DNA form, the CDR3 reads TGCGCCAGCAGCCAAGTGGGACAGGGAGGCGAAAAACTGTTTTTT. Translation gives CASSQVGQGGEKLFF. The gene calls are TRBV4-3 and TRBJ1-4, with 9 bases lining up with TRBD1. Germline-derived CDR1 and CDR2 are LGHNA and YSLEER. The CDR3 is 15 residues long. Unmatched junction bases numbered 5, after V lost 1 base and J lost 8 bases.

The rearrangement joins TRBV27 to TRBJ1-5; tentatively, D is TRBD1 (6 bases). This CDR3 has 15 residues. V dropped 6 bases and J dropped 3 bases, with 15 bases sitting between them. CDR1 is MNHEY, CDR2 SMNVEV, per germline (reference sequence). The CDR3 region has the DNA TGTGCCAGCAGCACTACAGGGCTAATCAATCAGCCCCAGCATTTT. This codes for CASSTTGLINQPQHF.

V gene TRBV21-1 combines with J gene TRBJ1-3; TRBD1, the D gene given by the table, was not confirmed from the DNA. TRBV21-1 has pseudogene status. CDR3 length: 16 amino acids. In DNA form, the CDR3 reads TGTGCCAGCAGCAAAGTAGGTGAGGACACCGGAAACACCATATATTTT. This gives the protein CASSKVGEDTGNTIYF.

The rearrangement links TRBV29-1 to TRBJ2-7; TRBD1 agrees at 8 bases. Germline CDR1 reads SQVTM; CDR2 reads ANQGSEA. The CDR3 length is 12 residues. The trim removed 2 bases at V and 5 bases at J, leaving 2 bases unmatched. CDR3 DNA sequence: TGCAGCGTTGAAACAGGGGGAAACGAGCAGTACTTC. This gives the protein CSVETGGNEQYF.

This clone was found once. V usage is TRBV10-1 and J usage is TRBJ2-7; TRBD1 is a possible D gene (6 bases). The V end was cut by 3 bases, the J end by 0 bases, with 12 bases between. Germline V lookup: CDR1 WNHNN, CDR2 SYGVQD (reference sequence). This CDR3 comprises 15 residues. CDR3 nucleotide sequence: TGCGCCAGCAGTGAAGACGGGACACCCTCCTACGAGCAGTACTTC. Its protein product is CASSEDGTPSYEQYF.

This chain uses TRBV24-1 with TRBJ1-2; 7 nucleotides agree with TRBD1. Germline-derived CDR1 and CDR2 are KGHDR and SFDVKD. V shed 3 bases, J shed 2 bases, and the junction held 5 bases outside the gene matches. The CDR3 loop spans 15 amino acids. CDR3 sequence: CATSDSPGGNYGYTF. The CDR3 DNA is TGTGCCACCAGTGATAGTCCAGGGGGGAACTATGGCTACACCTTC.

The chain is built from TRBV5-1 and TRBJ2-2; 14 nucleotides align to TRBD2. Germline loops: CDR1 SGHRS, CDR2 YFSETQ. The CDR3 has 20 amino acids. The junction had 16 bases not matched to a gene; V was cut back by 4 bases and J by 5 bases. Here the CDR3 reads CASSPRPGLAGATRTGELFF. In DNA form, the CDR3 reads TGCGCCAGCAGCCCTCGACCGGGACTAGCGGGAGCCACGCGAACCGGGGAGCTGTTTTTT.

This chain joins TRBV6-6 and TRBJ2-7; D gene ambiguous. CDR1 and CDR2 from the germline V gene are MNHNY and SVGAGI (reference sequence). This CDR3 has 12 amino acids. Deletions cut 2 bases from V and 3 bases from J, with 5 bases between. For the CDR3, the DNA is TGTGCCAGCAGTTACGGGCGCTACGAGCAGTACTTC. Amino acid sequence: CASSYGRYEQYF.

CDR3 sequence: CASSLFIGTGELFF. CDR3 DNA: TGTGCCAGCAGCCTCTTCATCGGGACCGGGGAGCTGTTTTTT. The rearrangement links TRBV9 to TRBJ2-2; D is unresolved. V was cut by 4 bases and J by 5 bases, with 12 bases left in between. The CDR3 is 14 amino acids. CDR1 and CDR2 from the germline V gene are SGDLS and YYNGEE.

This chain joins TRBV5-1 and TRBJ2-7, with 8 bases identical to TRBD1. CDR3 length equals 14 residues. V lost 0 bases and J lost 6; bases outside the gene matches: 5. Germline V lookup: CDR1 SGHRS, CDR2 YFSETQ. The CDR3 sequence: CASSLDRGAGEQYF. DNA for the CDR3: TGCGCCAGCAGCTTGGACAGGGGGGCAGGCGAGCAGTACTTC.

The V and J genes are TRBV5-1 and TRBJ2-3; 10 nucleotides line up with TRBD1. CDR3 length: 17 amino acids. After removal of 4 bases from V and 4 bases from J, the junction contained 12 bases not matched to a gene. CDR1 is SGHRS, CDR2 YFSETQ, per germline. The CDR3: CASSPRQGARGADTQYF. DNA for the CDR3: TGCGCCAGCAGCCCTAGACAGGGGGCGCGTGGGGCAGATACGCAGTATTTT.

This chain joins TRBV6-5 and TRBJ1-6; D is ambiguous. Looked up from germline, CDR1 is MNHEY and CDR2 is SVGAGI. The CDR3 is 15 amino acids. Deletions cut 6 bases from V and 9 bases from J, with 18 bases between. This CDR3 is CASSLAEDGGSPLHF. Written as DNA, the CDR3 is TGTGCCAGCAGCCTAGCTGAAGACGGTGGTTCACCCCTCCACTTT.

The chain recombines TRBV19 with TRBJ2-7; 7 bases are shared with TRBD1. CDR3 length: 14 residues. V trimming: 5 bases; J trimming: 2 bases; junction bases outside the gene matches: 6. Germline CDR1 reads LNHDA; CDR2 reads SQIVND (reference sequence). The CDR3 reads CASSSWDSAYEQYF. The CDR3 region has the DNA TGTGCCAGTAGTTCCTGGGACAGCGCCTACGAGCAGTACTTC.

The rearrangement links TRBV7-2 to TRBJ2-2; TRBD2 matches 9 bases. Looked up from germline, CDR1 is SGHTA and CDR2 is FQGNSA. The CDR3 has 16 amino acids. With V trimmed by 6 bases and J by 1 base, 6 bases remained unmatched. The CDR3 bases are TGTGCCAGCAGAAGAACTAGCGGGCAGAACACCGGGGAGCTGTTTTTT. It specifies CASRRTSGQNTGELFF. Full variable domain (rest looked up from reference TRBV7-2 and TRBJ2-2): GAGVSQSPSNKVTEKGKDVELRCDPISGHTALYWYRQSLGQGLEFLIYFQGNSAPDKSGLPSDRFSAERTGGSVSTLTIQRTQQEDSAVYLCASRRTSGQNTGELFFGEGSRLTVL.